The 8 T cell receptor beta chains listed next were all sequenced from one sample in a study of regulatory T cells in long-lasting Graves disease. Both iRepertoire HTBI primers and Arm-PCR of CDR3 regions were used to build the TCR beta libraries. TCRdb ran MiXCR on the multiplex PCR reads and lists one entry per CDR3 protein. The data show 550,000 to 700,000 distinct CDR3 sequences, around 16% seen once. The time point denotes: newly diagnosed GD, antithyroid drugs for less than 3 months. RNA isolated from PBMCs was used to make the TCR library. The sample was also reused in another study, on T cells in Graves' hyperthyroidism and ophthalmopathy.

This specimen consisted of peripheral blood mononuclear cells (PBMCs), obtained at new diagnosis, from a patient treated with antithyroid drugs. The receptors stem from a man between 18 and 29 years old with Graves disease.

This clonotype was picked up a small number of times. The V call is TRBV19, the J call TRBJ2-7, with D hard to call. With 1 base removed from V and 3 bases from J, the gap between germline ends came to 10 bases. Germline V gene lookup returns CDR1 LNHDA and CDR2 SQIVND (reference sequence). This CDR3 has 14 residues. CDR3 bases: TGTGCCAGTAGTATAGTGGTGCAGAGCTACGAGCAGTACTTC. Its translation is CASSIVVQSYEQYF.

This clonotype was detected ten times or more. This sequence joins TRBV18 and TRBJ1-2; 7 nucleotides line up with TRBD1. V was clipped by 3 bases and J by 0 bases; unmatched bases: 1. Germline CDR1 KGHSH, CDR2 LQKENI. The CDR3 is 14 residues long. This CDR3 is CASSPGQPNYGYTF. The CDR3 DNA is TGTGCCAGCTCACCGGGACAGCCTAACTATGGCTACACCTTC. The complete variable domain, with remaining parts taken from reference TRBV18 and TRBJ1-2, reads NAGVMQNPRHLVRRRGQEARLRCSPMKGHSHVYWYRQLPEEGLKFMVYLQKENIIDESGMPKERFSAEFPKEGPSILRIQQVVRGDSAAYFCASSPGQPNYGYTFGSGTRLTVV.

This clonotype was counted many times. The chain couples TRBV5-1 to TRBJ2-7; 7 bases agree with TRBD2. J was trimmed by 5 bases and V by 1 base; bases with no gene match: 9. Per the germline V gene, CDR1 is SGHRS and CDR2 is YFSETQ. This CDR3 spans 15 amino acids. The CDR3 region is CASSLMRVAGDEQYF. CDR3 nucleotide sequence: TGCGCCAGCAGCTTGATGAGGGTAGCGGGTGACGAGCAGTACTTC.

This clonotype was seen a few times. The chain combines TRBV19 with TRBJ2-1; D uncertain. CDR3 length: 13 amino acids. Trimming took off 6 bases at V and 5 bases at J, with 11 bases between the two ends. The germline gives CDR1 LNHDA, CDR2 SQIVND (reference sequence). The CDR3 bases are TGTGCCAGTAGAAGAAGGATGGACAATGAGCAGTTCTTC. It encodes CASRRRMDNEQFF.

At least ten counts were recorded for this clonotype. The chain recombines TRBV24-1 with TRBJ2-1; 12 bases map to TRBD1. The germline V gene encodes CDR1 KGHDR and CDR2 SFDVKD. This CDR3 is built from 19 residues. The V gene end was trimmed by 2 bases and the J gene end by 2 bases; junction bases not matched to a gene: 9. The CDR3, as DNA: TGTGCCACCAGTGATTCCGCGGGAGGGACAGGGGGCCCCTACAATGAGCAGTTCTTC. Translating gives CATSDSAGGTGGPYNEQFF.

The chain couples TRBV3-1 to TRBJ1-1; 9 nucleotides agree with TRBD1. Germline CDR1 LGHDT, CDR2 YNNKEL (reference sequence). V shed 0 bases and J 5 bases; nucleotides not matched to a gene: 10. The length of the CDR3 is 17 residues. This CDR3 is CASSQEGQGPFDTEAFF. In DNA, the CDR3 is TGTGCCAGCAGCCAAGAAGGACAGGGGCCTTTTGATACTGAAGCTTTCTTT.

This sequence joins TRBV20-1 and TRBJ2-5, with D possibly TRBD2 on 6 matching bases. V was clipped by 3 bases and J by 5 bases, with 25 bases between them. The germline CDR1 and CDR2 sequences are DFQATT and SNEGSKA (reference sequence). This CDR3 has 17 residues. The CDR3 loop is CSASGLAKIRVLETQYF. CDR3 DNA sequence: TGCAGTGCTAGTGGGCTAGCGAAGATACGGGTGTTGGAGACCCAGTACTTC.

This clonotype was seen ten or more times. The chain has TRBV27 and TRBJ2-7; tentative D call: TRBD2 (6 bases). This CDR3 is 15 amino acids long. Germline CDR1 is MNHEY and CDR2 is SMNVEV (reference sequence). Trimming took 5 bases from V and 1 from J, leaving 15 bases between them. In nucleotides, the CDR3 is TGTGCCAGCAGTAGGGACTGGAGGAAATCCTACGAGCAGTACTTC. Protein sequence: CASSRDWRKSYEQYF.